Each of the 10 T cell receptor beta chains below was sequenced from the same sample in a study of beta chain features in type 1 diabetes (dated by TCRdb to between 2017 and 2018). What the research found in general, with its limitations: A moderate but significant shortening of TCRB CDR3 length was observed in type 1 diabetes patients in all four CD4+ subsets.

These receptors have no known antigen. Library creation used the immunoSEQ multiplex PCR assay. The High Capacity cDNA Reverse Transcription Kit was used to reverse transcribe all of the isolated RNA, meaning that expressed TCRB transcripts were what got sequenced. This is the immuneACCESS table as TCRdb keeps it, with only in-frame sequences that have V and J called. A part of the clones is gone; compared with another copy, unresolved V genes explain less than half, and the rest is unexplained. In this sample the table shows 250,000 to 300,000 clones, roughly 25% of which occur a single time. The biggest ten clones account for roughly 0.011% of the sample. The sample consisted of naive CD4+ T cells from blood. The cell subset or site label of this sample denotes: true naive CD4+ T cells. The receptors stem from a woman between 25 and 40 years old with type 1 diabetes.

The chain is built from TRBV28 and TRBJ2-1; 8 nucleotides line up with TRBD1. The CDR3 is made up of 13 amino acids. Germline loops: CDR1 MDHEN, CDR2 SYDVKM. V was clipped by 8 bases and J by 4 bases; unmatched bases: 4. The DNA of the CDR3 is TGTGCCAGCCAGAGGGACAGGTACAATGAGCAGTTCTTC. It is translated as CASQRDRYNEQFF.

In this sample, this clone turned up a few times. The V and J genes are TRBV9 and TRBJ2-1, with 9 bases aligning to TRBD2. Germline assignment: CDR1 SGDLS and CDR2 YYNGEE. This CDR3 comprises 15 residues. Trimming cost V 4 bases and J 7 bases; bases outside gene matches: 9. The CDR3 bases are TGTGCCAGCAGCCTACTCGCGGGAGGGGAGAATGAGCAGTTCTTC. The encoded protein is CASSLLAGGENEQFF.

The chain carries TRBV30 and TRBJ2-4; D gene unclear. The CDR3 is 14 residues long. Trimming shortened V by 0 bases and J by 1 base, and 7 bases separated the two germline ends. CDR1 is GTSNPN and CDR2 is SVGIG in the germline V gene (reference sequence). The CDR3 is CAWSVAVAKNIQYF. CDR3 nucleotides: TGTGCCTGGAGTGTAGCTGTGGCCAAAAACATTCAGTACTTC. Together with reference TRBV30 and TRBJ2-4, the CDR3 gives the full variable domain: SQTIHQWPATLVQPVGSPLSLECTVEGTSNPNLYWYRQAAGRGLQLLFYSVGIGQISSEVPQNLSASRPQDRQFILSSKKLLLSDSGFYLCAWSVAVAKNIQYFGAGTRLSVL.

The rearrangement joins TRBV29-1 to TRBJ1-1; no firm D call. V lost 4 bases and J lost 1, with 4 bases in between. Germline V gives CDR1 SQVTM, CDR2 ANQGSEA. CDR3 size: 11 residues. The CDR3 DNA is TGCAGCGTTGTCAAGAACACTGAAGCTTTCTTT. It specifies CSVVKNTEAFF.

V usage is TRBV27 and J usage is TRBJ2-4, with TRBD2 matching over 13 bases. The CDR3 runs 19 residues. V lost 2 bases to trimming and J lost 0 bases; unmatched junction nucleotides: 7. Germline loops: CDR1 MNHEY, CDR2 SMNVEV (reference sequence). The chain's CDR3 is CASSLMTSGRPGAKNIQYF. For the CDR3, the DNA is TGTGCCAGCAGTTTAATGACTAGCGGGAGGCCCGGAGCCAAAAACATTCAGTACTTC.

The rearrangement links TRBV29-1 to TRBJ2-7; D may be TRBD1 (6 bases). Trimming cost V 7 bases and J 3 bases, with 13 bases left between them. Germline V gene sequence: CDR1 SQVTM, CDR2 ANQGSEA. The CDR3 sequence is 12 residues long. This CDR3 reads CSARDNIYEQYF. In DNA form, the CDR3 reads TGCAGCGCCCGGGACAATATCTACGAGCAGTACTTC.

V and J are TRBV25-1 and TRBJ2-3, with D tentatively TRBD1 (5 bases). From germline, CDR1 is MGHDK and CDR2 SYGVNS. V was shortened by 2 bases and J by 6 bases, with 12 bases between the two germline ends. The CDR3 contains 14 residues. In nucleotides, the CDR3 is TGTGCCAGCAGTGAACCACATGGGGCTGATACGCAGTATTTT. Translating gives CASSEPHGADTQYF.

This clone appeared a few times. The chain uses TRBV30 and TRBJ2-1, with 8 nucleotides matching TRBD2. With V trimmed by 3 bases and J by 7 bases, 8 bases remained unmatched. CDR1 and CDR2 (germline): GTSNPN, SVGIG (reference sequence). This CDR3 region has 14 residues. The CDR3 sequence: CAWSPGGPSNEQFF. The CDR3 DNA follows: TGTGCCTGGAGCCCGGGAGGGCCCTCGAATGAGCAGTTCTTC.

The V and J genes are TRBV30 and TRBJ1-2; tentatively, D is TRBD1 (6 bases). Germline CDR1 GTSNPN, CDR2 SVGIG (reference sequence). The CDR3 covers 13 residues. Trimming cost V 2 bases and J 8 bases, with 15 bases left between them. CDR3 residues: CAWSISGVGGYTF. CDR3 DNA sequence: TGTGCCTGGAGTATTTCAGGGGTGGGAGGCTACACCTTC.

This chain connects TRBV7-3 to TRBJ2-7, with TRBD2 as a possible D gene (7 bases). CDR3 length equals 15 residues. Germline CDR1 and CDR2: SGHTA and FQGTGA. Trimming pared 5 bases from V and 3 bases from J, leaving 17 bases between. The CDR3 reads CASSLVAGASYEQYF. For the CDR3, the DNA is TGTGCCAGCAGCCTGGTTGCGGGGGCTAGCTACGAGCAGTACTTC.